Listed below are T cell receptor beta chains from one sample, sequenced in a study of CD8 T cells in ankylosing spondylitis. TCRdb reanalysed the 5' RACE reads using MiXCR and keeps one entry per CDR3 protein. This sample carries 150,000 to 200,000 distinct CDR3 sequences, 15% to 20% of them seen once, and the ten largest clones take around 4%. The material sequenced was blood, either unsorted or a sorted T cell fraction (not recorded which). The receptors derive from a male donor aged 5 to 30 with ankylosing spondylitis or in good health (not recorded which). Each CDR3 is given with its conserved first and last residue. A D gene is named only where the DNA matches it firmly. Expanded clones are given a class, and other clones once, few, many or no size at all.

J | D | V | size | CDR3 | DNA
TRBJ2-1 | . | TRBV7-9 | many | CASISVRDSTYNEQFF | TGTGCCAGCATCTCCGTCAGGGACTCTACCTACAATGAGCAGTTCTTC
TRBJ2-1 | . | TRBV20-1 | many | CSARDVSSYNEQFF | TGCAGTGCTAGAGACGTAAGCTCCTACAATGAGCAGTTCTTC
TRBJ2-5 | . | TRBV10-3 | many | CAISESRLDQETQYF | TGTGCCATCAGTGAGTCCCGACTAGACCAAGAGACCCAGTACTTC
TRBJ2-3 | . | TRBV6-4 | . | CASSEGSVSDTQYF | TGTGCCAGCAGTGAGGGCTCAGTCTCCGATACGCAGTATTTT
TRBJ2-7 | . | TRBV30 | many | CAWNAGPDYEQYF | TGTGCCTGGAATGCAGGGCCCGACTACGAGCAGTACTTC
TRBJ2-7 | TRBD1 | TRBV2 | many | CTSQNRGAYEQYF | TGTACCAGTCAAAACAGGGGGGCGTACGAGCAGTACTTC
TRBJ2-1 | . | TRBV7-6 | . | CASSVRIGPFF | TGTGCCAGCAGCGTCCGGATAGGACCGTTCTTC
TRBJ2-7 | TRBD1 | TRBV20-1 | . | CSAPMDRVDEQYF | TGCAGTGCTCCAATGGACAGGGTTGACGAGCAGTACTTC
TRBJ2-3 | TRBD2 | TRBV18 | many | CASSPGPRDYRNTDTQYF | TGTGCCAGCTCACCGGGACCCCGGGACTACCGGAACACAGATACGCAGTATTTT
TRBJ2-3 | TRBD2 | TRBV27 | . | CASTLAGGPSDTQYF | TGTGCCAGTACCTTAGCGGGAGGGCCCTCGGATACGCAGTATTTT
TRBJ2-1 | . | TRBV13 | . | CASSSESGSAYNEQFF | TGTGCCAGCAGCTCCGAAAGCGGATCCGCCTACAATGAGCAGTTCTTC
TRBJ2-3 | TRBD2 | TRBV15 | many | CATSSVAGAGSRTDTQYF | TGTGCCACCAGCAGCGTAGCGGGAGCGGGTTCTCGCACAGATACGCAGTATTTT
TRBJ2-3 | . | TRBV5-1 | many | CASSFQDTQYF | TGCGCCAGCAGCTTCCAGGATACGCAGTATTTT
TRBJ2-3 | TRBD2 | TRBV28 | . | CASSALQLAGDTDTQYF | TGTGCCAGCAGTGCCCTACAATTAGCGGGAGACACAGATACGCAGTATTTT
TRBJ2-4 | . | TRBV5-6 | many | CASSTSSGPKNIQYF | TGTGCCAGCAGCACCTCCTCTGGACCTAAAAACATTCAGTACTTC
TRBJ2-1 | TRBD2 | TRBV7-8 | . | CASSGKAGGNEQFF | TGTGCCAGCAGCGGCAAAGCGGGGGGCAATGAGCAGTTCTTC
TRBJ2-1 | . | TRBV6-5 | many | CASSPLGGSSYNEQFF | TGTGCCAGCAGCCCGTTAGGCGGCAGCTCCTACAATGAGCAGTTCTTC
TRBJ1-2 | TRBD1 | TRBV27 | many | CASSLYRGIMDGYTF | TGTGCCAGCAGCCTCTACAGGGGGATAATGGATGGCTACACCTTC
TRBJ1-5 | TRBD1 | TRBV27 | many | CASSLSMTGQGQPQHF | TGTGCCAGCAGTTTATCGATGACAGGGCAAGGGCAGCCCCAGCATTTT
TRBJ1-5 | . | TRBV2 | many | CASRTVVYNQPQHF | TGTGCCAGCCGGACAGTCGTCTACAATCAGCCCCAGCATTTT
TRBJ2-4 | . | TRBV3-1 | many | CASSQEGRVEWNIQYF | TGTGCCAGCAGCCAAGAGGGACGTGTGGAGTGGAACATTCAGTACTTC
TRBJ1-1 | . | TRBV5-6 | many | CASSPRTGNTEAFF | TGTGCCAGCAGTCCCCGGACGGGGAACACTGAAGCTTTCTTT
TRBJ2-6 | . | TRBV10-3 | many | CAGGPGANVLTF | TGTGCCGGGGGACCTGGGGCCAACGTCCTGACTTTC
TRBJ2-1 | . | TRBV6-5 | many | CASSYVGDEQFF | TGTGCCAGCAGTTACGTCGGGGATGAGCAGTTCTTC
TRBJ2-1 | . | TRBV6-5 | many | CASSYYINNEQFF | TGTGCCAGCAGTTACTACATAAACAATGAGCAGTTCTTC
TRBJ1-2 | . | TRBV7-9 | many | CASSLEGANYGYTF | TGTGCCAGCAGCTTAGAGGGAGCTAACTATGGCTACACCTTC
TRBJ2-3 | . | TRBV7-8 | many | CASVPRGGLRSTTDTQYF | TGTGCCAGCGTCCCTAGAGGTGGTTTGCGTAGCACCACAGATACGCAGTATTTT
TRBJ2-7 | TRBD2 | TRBV20-1 | many | CSASDGRDEQYF | TGCAGTGCTAGCGACGGGAGGGACGAGCAGTACTTC